What follows are 31 T cell receptor beta chains derived from one specimen sequenced in a study of cytomegalovirus exposure and HLA in healthy donors. The assay was immunoSEQ multiplex PCR, and TCRdb's table has in-frame clones only and misses some. The sample gives 80,000 to 100,000 clones, roughly 93% of which show up once; about 2.2% is in the top ten. Sequenced input: PBMCs. These receptors all come from a man aged 30 to 45 in good health and CMV-seronegative.

The chain joins TRBV7-6 to TRBJ2-5; TRBD2 is a possible D gene (5 bases). The V gene's germline CDR1 is SGHVS and CDR2 FNYEAQ. V lost 5 bases to trimming and J lost 5 bases, with 9 bases between them. The CDR3 has 12 amino acids. CDR3 DNA: TGTGCCAGCAGCCGGGGAGTCGAGACCCAGTACTTC. Translating it yields CASSRGVETQYF.

J is TRBJ1-1 and V is TRBV6-5; maybe TRBD1 (6 bases). The germline gives CDR1 MNHEY, CDR2 SVGAGI. There are 15 residues in the CDR3. V lost 0 bases, J lost 7 bases, and 15 bases lay in between. The CDR3 bases are TGTGCCAGCAGTTACTCGGGAGTCTACAGGGTTGAAGCTTTCTTT. Encoded protein: CASSYSGVYRVEAFF.

Here the CDR3 reads CASSPSGGMDEQYF. In nucleotides, the CDR3 is TGTGCCAGCAGCCCATCAGGGGGCATGGACGAGCAGTACTTC. The chain uses TRBV7-3 and TRBJ2-7; TRBD1 aligns across 8 bases. Germline CDR1 is SGHTA and CDR2 is FQGTGA. The V segment lost 5 bases and the J segment 5 bases; nucleotides outside the gene matches: 8. This CDR3 has 14 amino acids.

CDR3 DNA sequence: TGTGCCACCCAGCCCCTAGCGGGAGTTTTTACCGGGGAGCTGTTTTTT. Protein product: CATQPLAGVFTGELFF. The chain uses TRBV6-6 and TRBJ2-2; 10 nucleotides match TRBD2. Germline V gene sequence: CDR1 MNHNY, CDR2 SVGAGI (reference sequence). V dropped 10 bases and J dropped 5; count of bases not matched to a gene: 13. The CDR3 runs to 16 residues.

V is TRBV27 and J is TRBJ2-1; 8 positions agree with TRBD1. From germline, CDR1 is MNHEY and CDR2 SMNVEV (reference sequence). V was clipped by 3 bases and J by 4 bases; unmatched bases: 17. This CDR3 is 19 amino acids long. The chain's CDR3 is CASSFLRTGLPREYNEQFF. CDR3 nucleotides: TGTGCCAGCAGTTTTTTGCGGACAGGGCTACCCAGGGAGTACAATGAGCAGTTCTTC.

This clone came up once. The chain is built from TRBV9 and TRBJ2-3; tentatively, D is TRBD2 (6 bases). This CDR3 has 10 residues. Trimming took off 7 bases at V and 6 bases at J, with 6 bases between the two ends. CDR1 SGDLS and CDR2 YYNGEE come from the germline V gene. This chain's CDR3 is CASGGDTQYF. In nucleotides, the CDR3 is TGTGCCAGCGGAGGGGATACGCAGTATTTT.

The chain has TRBV4-1 and TRBJ2-7, with 7 positions matching TRBD2. Germline V gene sequence: CDR1 MGHRA, CDR2 YSYEKL. This CDR3 is built from 16 residues. After removal of 1 base from V and 2 bases from J, the junction contained 8 bases not matched to a gene. The CDR3 is CASSQVILAETYEQYF. The CDR3 DNA sequence: TGCGCCAGCAGCCAAGTAATCCTAGCGGAGACCTACGAGCAGTACTTC.

This sequence joins TRBV27 and TRBJ2-1, with TRBD2 as a possible D gene (6 bases). This CDR3 region has 17 residues. Trimming removed 6 bases from V and 0 bases from J, with 18 bases in between. The germline CDR1 and CDR2 sequences are MNHEY and SMNVEV (reference sequence). The CDR3: CASRNALAPSSYNEQFF. CDR3 DNA: TGTGCCAGCAGGAACGCTCTAGCGCCTAGCTCCTACAATGAGCAGTTCTTC.

The V and J genes are TRBV13 and TRBJ2-5; a possible D gene is TRBD1 (6 bases). The J call may be mistaken, given a closer DNA end match to TRBJ2-7. The CDR3 runs to 15 residues. From germline, CDR1 is PRHDT and CDR2 FYEKMQ (reference sequence). CDR3 loop: CASSLGATGSREQYF. CDR3 DNA: TGTGCCAGCAGCTTAGGGGCAACAGGGTCGCGCGAGCAGTACTTC.

The V call is TRBV14, the J call TRBJ1-3; D remains unclear. The CDR3 contains 16 residues. CDR1 and CDR2 from the germline V gene are SGHDN and FVKESK. V lost 1 base, J lost 4 bases, and 14 bases lay in between. The CDR3 sequence is CASSQGMPGAGNTIYF. The CDR3 coding sequence is TGTGCCAGCAGCCAAGGGATGCCGGGTGCAGGAAACACCATATATTTT.

V is TRBV6-4 and J is TRBJ2-3; 10 bases match TRBD2. Germline CDR1 and CDR2: MRHNA and SNTAGT. V lost 2 bases to trimming and J lost 6 bases; unmatched junction nucleotides: 8. The CDR3 sequence is 16 residues long. The CDR3: CASSDGERGGRDTQYF. The CDR3 DNA sequence: TGTGCCAGCAGTGACGGGGAGCGGGGGGGCCGTGATACGCAGTATTTT.

This chain joins TRBV6-5 and TRBJ1-5; TRBD1 aligns across 7 bases. This CDR3 contains 15 residues. Germline V gives CDR1 MNHEY, CDR2 SVGAGI. V trimming: 6 bases; J trimming: 9 bases; junction bases outside the gene matches: 14. The CDR3 DNA reads TGTGCCAGCAGGGGACAGCCGGGGCCCGGAGGGCCCCAGCATTTT. This encodes CASRGQPGPGGPQHF.

The genes are TRBV4-1 and TRBJ2-1; perhaps TRBD2 as D (6 bases). Germline CDR1 reads MGHRA; CDR2 reads YSYEKL. This CDR3 has 13 residues. Trimming removed 1 base at V and 6 bases at J, with 7 bases between. The CDR3 loop reads CASSQGDFNEQFF. CDR3 bases: TGCGCCAGCAGCCAAGGGGACTTCAATGAGCAGTTCTTC.

The rearrangement uses TRBV11-2 and TRBJ2-6, with D possibly TRBD2 on 5 matching bases. The CDR3 is made up of 16 amino acids. The V end lost 2 bases, the J end lost 0 bases, and 8 bases lay between the germline ends. Germline values: CDR1 SGHAT, CDR2 FQNNGV. The CDR3 region is CASSLTGNSGANVLTF. The CDR3, as DNA: TGTGCCAGCAGCTTAACGGGGAACTCTGGGGCCAACGTCCTGACTTTC.

In this sample, this clone turned up a few times. The chain employs TRBV4-2 and TRBJ2-1; 10 bases line up with TRBD2. CDR1 LGHNA and CDR2 YNFKEQ come from the germline V gene. The V gene end was trimmed by 0 bases and the J gene end by 2 bases; junction bases not matched to a gene: 1. CDR3 length: 16 residues. CDR3 protein: CASSQDGTSAYNEQFF. CDR3 DNA sequence: TGTGCCAGCAGCCAAGATGGGACTAGCGCCTACAATGAGCAGTTCTTC.

The chain uses TRBV28 and TRBJ2-2, with a possible D match to TRBD1 (6 bases). The CDR3 runs to 15 residues. V was cut by 1 base and J by 6 bases, with 12 bases left in between. Per the germline V gene, CDR1 is MDHEN and CDR2 is SYDVKM. The CDR3 nucleotides read TGTGCCAGCAGTTTATTGGGGGCGAGGTCCGGGGAGCTGTTTTTT. It codes for CASSLLGARSGELFF.

The J gene is TRBJ1-1, the V gene TRBV6-1; D perhaps matches TRBD1 (6 bases). The CDR3 is 16 residues long. CDR1 is MNHNS, CDR2 SASEGT, per germline. V was pared by 2 bases and J by 7 bases, with 20 bases between. The CDR3 spells CASSELGANLELEAFF. CDR3 nucleotide sequence: TGTGCCAGCAGTGAACTGGGGGCAAACCTGGAACTTGAAGCTTTCTTT.

The chain joins TRBV7-3 to TRBJ2-5; 7 positions match TRBD2. The CDR3 runs 15 residues. Germline trimming cut 1 base from V and 4 bases from J; bases unmatched to any gene: 6. Germline V gene sequence: CDR1 SGHTA, CDR2 FQGTGA. The CDR3 is CASSLMGGVGETQYF. CDR3 nucleotide sequence: TGTGCCAGCAGCTTAATGGGAGGGGTAGGAGAGACCCAGTACTTC.

The rearrangement joins TRBV7-2 to TRBJ1-5; tentative D call: TRBD1 (5 bases). Germline V gene data show CDR1 as SGHTA and CDR2 as FQGNSA. CDR3 length: 14 amino acids. The germline V and J ends were trimmed by 5 bases and 6 bases, with 14 bases remaining between them. The CDR3 coding sequence is TGTGCCAGCAGCCCCCGTCAGGGAGGTCAGCCCCAGCATTTT. It specifies CASSPRQGGQPQHF.

The chain has TRBV5-4 and TRBJ1-6, with 7 bases identical to TRBD1. The CDR3 has 15 residues. Looked up from germline, CDR1 is SGHNT and CDR2 is YYREEE (reference sequence). V dropped 4 bases and J dropped 6; count of bases not matched to a gene: 7. In nucleotides, the CDR3 is TGTGCCAGCAGCCCGTCGGGACAGAGTAATTCACCCCTCCACTTT. It translates to CASSPSGQSNSPLHF.

This clone was recorded once. The chain is built from TRBV7-9 and TRBJ2-5, with 16 bases that match TRBD2. CDR1 is SEHNR, CDR2 FQNEAQ, per germline (reference sequence). This CDR3 region has 14 residues. Trimming took 3 bases from V and 9 from J; bases not matched to a gene: 1. The CDR3 reads CASSLGLAGGAQYF. CDR3 nucleotides: TGTGCCAGCAGCTTGGGACTAGCGGGGGGGGCCCAGTACTTC.

This chain uses TRBV2 with TRBJ1-2; D not resolved. Germline V gene lookup returns CDR1 SNHLY and CDR2 FYNNEI. The CDR3 has 16 amino acids. V lost 2 bases and J lost 8, with 21 bases in between. CDR3 sequence reads: CASSERLAGGGGGYTF. The CDR3 DNA is TGTGCCAGCAGTGAAAGGCTCGCCGGTGGAGGAGGAGGCTACACCTTC.

This chain connects TRBV2 to TRBJ1-1; possible D gene TRBD1, 6 bases. Between the trimmed V and J ends, which lost 6 bases and 8 bases, there was a span of 10 bases. This CDR3 comprises 11 residues. Germline V gene lookup returns CDR1 SNHLY and CDR2 FYNNEI. The DNA for the CDR3 is TGTGCCAGCAGGACAGGATGGGAAGCTTTCTTT. This encodes CASRTGWEAFF.

This clone was detected once. The chain uses TRBV28 and TRBJ2-1, with 14 positions matching TRBD2. V gave up 5 bases and J gave up 10 bases; unmatched junction bases: 10. Germline CDR1 MDHEN, CDR2 SYDVKM. This CDR3 has 16 amino acids. In DNA, the CDR3 is TGTGCCAGCAGTCCGGGACTAGCGGGAGAATTGAAGGAGCAGTTCTTC. As protein: CASSPGLAGELKEQFF.

This clone was seen only once. This sequence joins TRBV6-1 and TRBJ2-2, with D perhaps matching TRBD2 (5 bases). With 7 bases removed from V and 1 base from J, the gap between germline ends came to 10 bases. Germline V gene data show CDR1 as MNHNS and CDR2 as SASEGT. The CDR3 spans 14 residues. The CDR3 DNA is TGTGCCAGCATTGGCGGGTTGAACACCGGGGAGCTGTTTTTT. Protein product: CASIGGLNTGELFF.

The rearrangement uses TRBV6-4 and TRBJ2-3; tentatively, D is TRBD2 (6 bases). V was shortened by 2 bases and J by 7 bases, with 10 bases between the two germline ends. CDR3 length: 13 residues. Germline-derived CDR1 and CDR2 are MRHNA and SNTAGT. CDR3 sequence (DNA): TGTGCCAGCAGTGACGGGGAGGTCAATACGCAGTATTTT. Translating it yields CASSDGEVNTQYF.

This chain joins TRBV6-1 and TRBJ2-2, with D hard to call. CDR1 and CDR2 (germline): MNHNS, SASEGT. The CDR3 loop spans 14 amino acids. Deletions cut 10 bases from V and 5 bases from J, with 17 bases between. As DNA, the CDR3 is TGTGCCACCGGCCCCACTTCAGGAACCGGGGAGCTGTTTTTT. Its translation is CATGPTSGTGELFF.

This clone was seen a single time. The chain links TRBV5-1 to TRBJ1-3; maybe TRBD1 (6 bases). Per germline, CDR1 SGHRS and CDR2 YFSETQ. The CDR3 length is 14 residues. V shed 3 bases and J shed 7 bases, with 14 bases lying between them. For the CDR3, the DNA is TGCGCCAGCAGCTGGACAGCCTCTTCGAACACCATATATTTT. Residues: CASSWTASSNTIYF.

This chain joins TRBV18 and TRBJ2-7; 7 bases map to TRBD2. Trimming removed 4 bases from V and 5 bases from J; junction bases left unmatched: 8. CDR3 length: 14 residues. CDR1 and CDR2 from the germline V gene are KGHSH and LQKENI. The CDR3 region is CASSLPGRGDEQYF. The CDR3 DNA sequence: TGTGCCAGCTCACTCCCGGGACGGGGGGACGAGCAGTACTTC.

The rearrangement uses TRBV7-2 and TRBJ1-6, with no clear D. The CDR3 sequence is 19 residues long. With 5 bases removed from V and 0 bases from J, the gap between germline ends came to 20 bases. Germline-derived CDR1 and CDR2 are SGHTA and FQGNSA. The CDR3 bases are TGTGCCAGCAGCCCCAAGACCGGACTGACGAACTCCTATAATTCACCCCTCCACTTT. It encodes CASSPKTGLTNSYNSPLHF.

The DNA for the CDR3 is TGTGCCAGCAGGACAACAGGGGTGCGGGGCTACACCTTC. Translating gives CASRTTGVRGYTF. The chain uses TRBV28 and TRBJ1-2; TRBD1 aligns across 7 bases. The CDR3 length is 13 residues. Per germline, CDR1 MDHEN and CDR2 SYDVKM. The junction had 9 bases not matched to a gene; V was cut back by 6 bases and J by 8 bases.